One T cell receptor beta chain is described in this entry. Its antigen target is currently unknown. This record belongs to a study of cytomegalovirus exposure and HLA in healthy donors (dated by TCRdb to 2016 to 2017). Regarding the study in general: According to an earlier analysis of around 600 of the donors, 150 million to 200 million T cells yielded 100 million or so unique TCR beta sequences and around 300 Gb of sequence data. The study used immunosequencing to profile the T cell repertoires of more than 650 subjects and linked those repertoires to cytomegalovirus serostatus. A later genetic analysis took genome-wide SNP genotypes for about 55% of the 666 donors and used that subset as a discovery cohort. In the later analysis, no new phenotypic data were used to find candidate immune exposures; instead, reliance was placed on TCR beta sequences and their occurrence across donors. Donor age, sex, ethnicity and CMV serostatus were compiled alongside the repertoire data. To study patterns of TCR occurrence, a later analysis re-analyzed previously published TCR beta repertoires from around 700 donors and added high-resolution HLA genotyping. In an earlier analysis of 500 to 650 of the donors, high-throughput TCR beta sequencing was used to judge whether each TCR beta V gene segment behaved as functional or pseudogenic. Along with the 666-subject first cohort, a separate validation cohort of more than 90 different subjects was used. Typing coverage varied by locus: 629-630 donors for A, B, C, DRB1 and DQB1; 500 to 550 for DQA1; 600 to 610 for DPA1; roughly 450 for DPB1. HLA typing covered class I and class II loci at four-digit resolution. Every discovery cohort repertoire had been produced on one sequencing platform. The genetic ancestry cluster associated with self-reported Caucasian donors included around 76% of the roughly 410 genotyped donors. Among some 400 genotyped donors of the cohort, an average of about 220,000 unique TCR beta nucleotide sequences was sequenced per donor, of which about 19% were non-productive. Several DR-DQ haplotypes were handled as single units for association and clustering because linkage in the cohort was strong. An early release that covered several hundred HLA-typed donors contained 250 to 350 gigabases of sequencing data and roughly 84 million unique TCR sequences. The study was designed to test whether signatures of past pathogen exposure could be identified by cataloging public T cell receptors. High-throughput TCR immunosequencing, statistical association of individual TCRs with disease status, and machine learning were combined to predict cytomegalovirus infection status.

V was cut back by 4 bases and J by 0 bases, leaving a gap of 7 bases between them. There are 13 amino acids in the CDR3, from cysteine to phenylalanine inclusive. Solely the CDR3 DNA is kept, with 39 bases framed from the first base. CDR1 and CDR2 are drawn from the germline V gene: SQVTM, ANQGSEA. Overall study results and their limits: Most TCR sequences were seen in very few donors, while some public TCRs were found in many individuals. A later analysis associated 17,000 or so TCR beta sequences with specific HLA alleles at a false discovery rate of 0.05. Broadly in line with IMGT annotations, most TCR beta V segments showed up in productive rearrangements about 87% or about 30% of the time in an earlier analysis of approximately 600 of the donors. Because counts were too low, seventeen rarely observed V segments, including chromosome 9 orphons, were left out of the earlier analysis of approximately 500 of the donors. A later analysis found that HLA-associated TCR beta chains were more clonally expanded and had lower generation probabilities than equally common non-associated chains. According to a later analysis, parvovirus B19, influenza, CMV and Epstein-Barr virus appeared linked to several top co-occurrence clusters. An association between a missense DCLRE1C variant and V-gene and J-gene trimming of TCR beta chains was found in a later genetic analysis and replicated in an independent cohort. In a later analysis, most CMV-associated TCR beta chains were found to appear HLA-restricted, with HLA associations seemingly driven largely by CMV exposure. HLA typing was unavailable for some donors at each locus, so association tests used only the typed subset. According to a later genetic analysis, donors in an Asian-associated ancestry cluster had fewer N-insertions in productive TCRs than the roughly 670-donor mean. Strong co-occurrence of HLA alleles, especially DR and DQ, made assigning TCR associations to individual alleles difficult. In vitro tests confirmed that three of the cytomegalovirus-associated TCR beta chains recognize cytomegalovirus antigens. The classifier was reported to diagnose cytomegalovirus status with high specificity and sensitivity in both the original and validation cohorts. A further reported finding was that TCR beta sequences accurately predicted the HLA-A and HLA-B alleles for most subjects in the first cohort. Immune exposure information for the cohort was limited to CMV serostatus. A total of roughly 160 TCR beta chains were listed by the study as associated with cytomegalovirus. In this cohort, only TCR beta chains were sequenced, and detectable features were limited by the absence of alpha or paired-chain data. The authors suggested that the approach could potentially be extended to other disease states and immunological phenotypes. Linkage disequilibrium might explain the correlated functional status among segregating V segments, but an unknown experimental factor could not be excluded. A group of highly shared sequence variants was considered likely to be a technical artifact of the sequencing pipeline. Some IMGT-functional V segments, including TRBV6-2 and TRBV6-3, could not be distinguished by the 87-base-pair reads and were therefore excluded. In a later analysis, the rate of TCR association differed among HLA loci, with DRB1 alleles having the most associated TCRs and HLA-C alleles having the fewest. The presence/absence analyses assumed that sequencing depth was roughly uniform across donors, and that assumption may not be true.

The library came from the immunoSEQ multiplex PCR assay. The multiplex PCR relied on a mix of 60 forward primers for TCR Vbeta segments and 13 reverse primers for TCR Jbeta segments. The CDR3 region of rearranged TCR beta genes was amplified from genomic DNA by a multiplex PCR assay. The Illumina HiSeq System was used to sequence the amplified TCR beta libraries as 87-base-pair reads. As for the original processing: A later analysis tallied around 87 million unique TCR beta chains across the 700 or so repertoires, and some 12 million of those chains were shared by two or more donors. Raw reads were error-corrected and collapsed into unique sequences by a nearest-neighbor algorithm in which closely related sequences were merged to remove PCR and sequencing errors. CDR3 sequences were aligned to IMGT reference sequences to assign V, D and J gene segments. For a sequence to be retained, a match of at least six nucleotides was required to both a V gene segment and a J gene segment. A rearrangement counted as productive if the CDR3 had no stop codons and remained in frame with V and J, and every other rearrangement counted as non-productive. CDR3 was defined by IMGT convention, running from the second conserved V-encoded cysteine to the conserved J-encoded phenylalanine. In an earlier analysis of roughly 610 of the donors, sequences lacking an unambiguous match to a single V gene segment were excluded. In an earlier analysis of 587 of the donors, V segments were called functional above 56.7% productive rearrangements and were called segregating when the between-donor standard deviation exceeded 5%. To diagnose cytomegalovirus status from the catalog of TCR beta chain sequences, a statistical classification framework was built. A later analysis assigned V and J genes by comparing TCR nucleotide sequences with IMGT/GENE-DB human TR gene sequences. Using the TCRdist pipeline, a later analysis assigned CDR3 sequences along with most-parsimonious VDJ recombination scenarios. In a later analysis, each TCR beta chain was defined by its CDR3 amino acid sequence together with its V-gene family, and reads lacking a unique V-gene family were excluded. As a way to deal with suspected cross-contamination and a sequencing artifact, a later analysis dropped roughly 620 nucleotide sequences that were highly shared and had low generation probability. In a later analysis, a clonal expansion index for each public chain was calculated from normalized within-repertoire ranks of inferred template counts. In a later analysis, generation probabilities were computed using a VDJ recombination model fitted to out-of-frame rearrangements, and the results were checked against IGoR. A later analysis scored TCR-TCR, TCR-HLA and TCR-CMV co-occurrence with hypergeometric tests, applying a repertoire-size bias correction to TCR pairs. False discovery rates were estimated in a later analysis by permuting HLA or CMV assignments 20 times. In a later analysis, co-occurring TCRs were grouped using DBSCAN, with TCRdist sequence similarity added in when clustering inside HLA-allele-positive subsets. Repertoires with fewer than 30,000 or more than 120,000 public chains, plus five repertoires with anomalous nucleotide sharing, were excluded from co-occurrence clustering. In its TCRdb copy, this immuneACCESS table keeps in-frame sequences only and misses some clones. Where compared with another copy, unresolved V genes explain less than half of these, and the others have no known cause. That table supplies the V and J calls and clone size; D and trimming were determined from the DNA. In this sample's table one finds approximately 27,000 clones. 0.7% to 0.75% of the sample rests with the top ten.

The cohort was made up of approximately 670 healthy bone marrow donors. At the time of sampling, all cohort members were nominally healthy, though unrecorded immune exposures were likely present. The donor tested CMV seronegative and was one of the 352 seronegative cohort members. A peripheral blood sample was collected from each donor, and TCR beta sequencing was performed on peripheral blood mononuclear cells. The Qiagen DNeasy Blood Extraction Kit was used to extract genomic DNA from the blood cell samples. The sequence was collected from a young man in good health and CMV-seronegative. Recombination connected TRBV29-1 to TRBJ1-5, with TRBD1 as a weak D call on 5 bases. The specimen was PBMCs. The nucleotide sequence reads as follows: TGCAGCGTTGCACAGGATAGCAATCAGCCCCAGCATTTT. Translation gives CSVAQDSNQPQHF.